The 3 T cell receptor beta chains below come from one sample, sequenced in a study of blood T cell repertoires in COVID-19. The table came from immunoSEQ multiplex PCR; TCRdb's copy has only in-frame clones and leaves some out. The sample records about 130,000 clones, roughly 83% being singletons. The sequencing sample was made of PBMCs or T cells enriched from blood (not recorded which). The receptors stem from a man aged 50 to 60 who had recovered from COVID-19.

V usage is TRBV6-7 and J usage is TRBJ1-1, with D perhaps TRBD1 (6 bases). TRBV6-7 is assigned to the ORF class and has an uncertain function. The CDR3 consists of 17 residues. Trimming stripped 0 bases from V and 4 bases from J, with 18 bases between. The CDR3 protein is CASSYSGTWAGGTEAFF. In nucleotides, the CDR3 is TGTGCCAGCAGTTACTCGGGGACATGGGCGGGGGGCACTGAAGCTTTCTTT.

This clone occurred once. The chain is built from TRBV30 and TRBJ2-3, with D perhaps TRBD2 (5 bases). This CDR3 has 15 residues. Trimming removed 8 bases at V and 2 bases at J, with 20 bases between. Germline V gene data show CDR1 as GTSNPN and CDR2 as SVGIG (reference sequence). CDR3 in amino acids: CALNRGEGPTDTQYF. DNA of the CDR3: TGTGCCCTAAACCGGGGAGAAGGGCCCACAGATACGCAGTATTTT.

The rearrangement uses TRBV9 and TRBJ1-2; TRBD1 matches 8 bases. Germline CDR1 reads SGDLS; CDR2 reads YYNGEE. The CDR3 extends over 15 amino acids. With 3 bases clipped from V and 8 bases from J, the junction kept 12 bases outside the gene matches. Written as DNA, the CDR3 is TGTGCCAGCAGCGACCACCTGACAGGGGCAGGAGGCTACACCTTC. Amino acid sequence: CASSDHLTGAGGYTF.